Below are 5 T cell receptor beta chains sequenced from a single sample in a study of T cell repertoires in cytomegalovirus infection. TCRdb re-analysed the reads in MiXCR, keeping a single row per CDR3 protein. Of 150,000 to 200,000 distinct CDR3 sequences listed, 28% were seen once; the top ten hold approximately 30%. The source material was PBMCs. These receptor sequences come from a human donor in good health (CMV status not recorded). Some clones in this sample may be carry-over from other donors' samples.

This clonotype was recorded once. The chain joins TRBV2 to TRBJ2-1; 14 bases are shared with TRBD2. CDR3 length equals 18 residues. Germline V CDR1 and CDR2: SNHLY, FYNNEI. Losses at the gene ends were 2 bases for V and 3 bases for J; bases not matched to a gene: 6. Written as DNA, the CDR3 is TGTGCCAGCAGTGAATGGGCGGGACTAGCGGGGGACTACAATGAGCAGTTCTTC. Its translation: CASSEWAGLAGDYNEQFF.

This chain links TRBV12-3 or TRBV12-4 with TRBJ1-6; a weak D match, TRBD1 (6 bases). This CDR3 has 15 amino acids. V was clipped by 5 bases and J by 11 bases, with 19 bases between them. CDR3 sequence (DNA): TGTGCCAGCAGTCCCGTTAGCGGGGGCAGGCCACCCCTCCACTTT. Translating it yields CASSPVSGGRPPLHF.

J is TRBJ1-5 and V is TRBV12-3 or TRBV12-4; TRBD1 is a possible D gene (5 bases). V lost 6 bases and J lost 4, with 10 bases in between. There are 13 residues in the CDR3. Written as DNA, the CDR3 is TGTGCCAGCAGGGGGGAGATTAATCAGCCCCAGCATTTT. Encoded protein: CASRGEINQPQHF.

This clonotype was picked up a small number of times. The chain links TRBV20-1 to TRBJ2-5; either TRBD1 or TRBD2 may fit D (5 bases each). Germline V gene sequence: CDR1 DFQATT, CDR2 SNEGSKA (reference sequence). V was clipped by 8 bases and J by 5 bases, with 18 bases between them. The length of the CDR3 is 13 residues. For the CDR3, the DNA is TGCAGTCTGATTGACAGCCCGGGGGAGACCCAGTACTTC. Translated, it gives CSLIDSPGETQYF.

This clonotype was counted at least ten times. The CDR3 DNA follows: TGTGCCAGCAGCCGGGAGGGGGTAAATGAAAAACTGTTTTTT. Translation gives CASSREGVNEKLFF. The chain combines TRBV7-2 with TRBJ1-4; D is possibly TRBD1 (6 bases). Trimming pared 5 bases from V and 5 bases from J, leaving 12 bases between. Germline V gene lookup returns CDR1 SGHTA and CDR2 FQGNSA. This CDR3 region has 14 residues.